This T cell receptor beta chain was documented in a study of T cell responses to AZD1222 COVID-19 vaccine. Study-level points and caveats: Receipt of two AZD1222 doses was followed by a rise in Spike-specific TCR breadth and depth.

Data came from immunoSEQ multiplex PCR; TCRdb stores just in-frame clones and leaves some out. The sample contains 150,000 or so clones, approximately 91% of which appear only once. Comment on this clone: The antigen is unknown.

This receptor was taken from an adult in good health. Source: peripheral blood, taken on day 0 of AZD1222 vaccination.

The CDR3 is CASNGFLGAFF. As DNA, the CDR3 is TGTGCCAGTAACGGGTTCCTCGGGGCTTTCTTT. V is TRBV19 and J is TRBJ1-1; no clear D gene. Trimming pared 7 bases from V and 11 bases from J, leaving 14 bases between. The CDR3 is made up of 11 amino acids. Germline assignment: CDR1 LNHDA and CDR2 SQIVND (reference sequence).